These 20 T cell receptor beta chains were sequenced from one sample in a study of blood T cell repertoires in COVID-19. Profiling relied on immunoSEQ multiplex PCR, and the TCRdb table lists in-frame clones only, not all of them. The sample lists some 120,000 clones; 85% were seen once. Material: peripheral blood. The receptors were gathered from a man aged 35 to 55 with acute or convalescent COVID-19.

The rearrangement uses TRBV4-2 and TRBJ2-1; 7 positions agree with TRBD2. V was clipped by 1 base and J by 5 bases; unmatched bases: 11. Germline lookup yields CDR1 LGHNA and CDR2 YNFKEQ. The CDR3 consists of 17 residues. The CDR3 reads CASSQGSGGGPDNEQFF. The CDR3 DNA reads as TGTGCCAGCAGCCAAGGGTCGGGGGGAGGGCCGGACAATGAGCAGTTCTTC.

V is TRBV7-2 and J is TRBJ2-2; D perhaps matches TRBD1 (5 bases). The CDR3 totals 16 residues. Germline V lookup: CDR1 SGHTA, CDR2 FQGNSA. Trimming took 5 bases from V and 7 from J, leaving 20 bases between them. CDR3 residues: CASSTIPPRTGGELFF. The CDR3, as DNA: TGTGCCAGCAGCACCATCCCGCCGAGAACAGGCGGGGAGCTGTTTTTT.

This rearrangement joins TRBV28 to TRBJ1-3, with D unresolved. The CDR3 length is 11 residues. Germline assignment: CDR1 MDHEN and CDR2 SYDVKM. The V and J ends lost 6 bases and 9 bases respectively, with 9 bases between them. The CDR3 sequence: CASSPGTTIYF. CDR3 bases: TGTGCCAGCAGCCCAGGTACCACCATATATTTT.

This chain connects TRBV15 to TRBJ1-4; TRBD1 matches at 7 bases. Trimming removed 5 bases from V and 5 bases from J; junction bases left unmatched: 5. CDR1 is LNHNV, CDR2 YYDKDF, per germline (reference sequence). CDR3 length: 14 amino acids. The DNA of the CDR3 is TGTGCCACCAGCGCGGGACAGCCAAATGAAAAACTGTTTTTT. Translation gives CATSAGQPNEKLFF.

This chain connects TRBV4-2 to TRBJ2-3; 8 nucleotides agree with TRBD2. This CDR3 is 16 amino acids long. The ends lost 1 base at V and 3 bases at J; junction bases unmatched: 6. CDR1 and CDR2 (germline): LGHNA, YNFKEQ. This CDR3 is CASSQVWSGGTDTQYF. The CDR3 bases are TGTGCCAGCAGCCAAGTATGGAGCGGGGGAACAGATACGCAGTATTTT.

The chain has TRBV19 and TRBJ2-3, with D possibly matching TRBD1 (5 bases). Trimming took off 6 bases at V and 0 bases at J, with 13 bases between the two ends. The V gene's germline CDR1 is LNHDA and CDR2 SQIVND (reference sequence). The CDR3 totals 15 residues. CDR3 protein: CASSPETASTDTQYF. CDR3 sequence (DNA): TGTGCCAGTAGCCCTGAGACAGCCAGCACAGATACGCAGTATTTT.

CDR3 in DNA: TGTGCCAGCAGCTTAGGGTCTCCGCGGGACAGGTCCTACGAGCAGTACTTC. The encoded protein is CASSLGSPRDRSYEQYF. The rearrangement joins TRBV7-8 to TRBJ2-7; 8 bases line up with TRBD1. With V trimmed by 1 base and J by 1 base, 9 bases remained unmatched. The V gene's germline CDR1 is SGHVS and CDR2 FQNEAQ. The CDR3 covers 17 residues.

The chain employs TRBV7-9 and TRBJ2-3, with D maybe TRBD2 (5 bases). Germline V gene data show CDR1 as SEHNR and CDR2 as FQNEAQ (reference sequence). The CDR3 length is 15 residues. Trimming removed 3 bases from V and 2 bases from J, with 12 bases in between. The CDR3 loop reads CASSFRRADTDTQYF. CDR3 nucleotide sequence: TGTGCCAGCAGCTTCCGGCGGGCCGACACAGATACGCAGTATTTT.

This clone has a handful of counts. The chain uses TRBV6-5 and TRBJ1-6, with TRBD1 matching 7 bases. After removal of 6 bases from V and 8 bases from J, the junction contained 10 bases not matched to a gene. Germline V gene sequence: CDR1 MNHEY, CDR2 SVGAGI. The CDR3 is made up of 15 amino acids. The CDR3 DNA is TGTGCCAGCAGGCTACCAGGGGGAAGAGATTCACCCCTCCACTTT. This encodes CASRLPGGRDSPLHF.

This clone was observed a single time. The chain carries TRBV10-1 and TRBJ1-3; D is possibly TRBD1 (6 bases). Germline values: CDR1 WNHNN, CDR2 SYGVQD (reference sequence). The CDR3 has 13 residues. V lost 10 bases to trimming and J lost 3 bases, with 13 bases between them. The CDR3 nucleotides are TGCGCCAAATACAGGGAATTTGGAAACACCATATATTTT. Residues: CAKYREFGNTIYF.

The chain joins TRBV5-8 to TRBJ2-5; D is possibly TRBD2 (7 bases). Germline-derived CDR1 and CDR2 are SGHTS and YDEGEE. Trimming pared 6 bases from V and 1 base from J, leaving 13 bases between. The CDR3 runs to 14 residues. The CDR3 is CASTPRGAQETQYF. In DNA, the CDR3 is TGTGCCAGCACTCCCCGGGGGGCCCAAGAGACCCAGTACTTC.

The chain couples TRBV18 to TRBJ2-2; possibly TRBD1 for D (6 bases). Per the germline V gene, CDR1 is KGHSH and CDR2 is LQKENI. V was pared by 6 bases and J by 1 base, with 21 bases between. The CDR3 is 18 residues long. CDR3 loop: CASSPQPGQGLNTGELFF. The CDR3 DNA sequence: TGTGCCAGCTCTCCGCAACCGGGACAAGGCTTGAACACCGGGGAGCTGTTTTTT.

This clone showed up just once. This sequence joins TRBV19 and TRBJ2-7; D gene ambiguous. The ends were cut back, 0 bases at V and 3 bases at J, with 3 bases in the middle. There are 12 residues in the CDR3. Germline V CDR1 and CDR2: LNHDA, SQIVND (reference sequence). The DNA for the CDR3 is TGTGCCAGTAGTATAGACGGCTACGAGCAGTACTTC. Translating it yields CASSIDGYEQYF.

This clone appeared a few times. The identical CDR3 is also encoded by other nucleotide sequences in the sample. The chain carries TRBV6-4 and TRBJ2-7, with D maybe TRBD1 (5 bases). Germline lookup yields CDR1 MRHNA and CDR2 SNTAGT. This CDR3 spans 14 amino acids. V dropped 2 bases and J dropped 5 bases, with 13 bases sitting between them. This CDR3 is CASSDGASIHEQYF. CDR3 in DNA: TGTGCCAGCAGTGACGGGGCTAGTATCCACGAGCAGTACTTC.

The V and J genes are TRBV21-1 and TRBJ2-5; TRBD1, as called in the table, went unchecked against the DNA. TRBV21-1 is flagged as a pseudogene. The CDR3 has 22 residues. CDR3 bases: TGTGCCAGCAGGAGGAACGCACCGGGACAAAGGGCCCCACTGGGCTACCAAGAGACCCAGTACTTC. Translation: CASRRNAPGQRAPLGYQETQYF.

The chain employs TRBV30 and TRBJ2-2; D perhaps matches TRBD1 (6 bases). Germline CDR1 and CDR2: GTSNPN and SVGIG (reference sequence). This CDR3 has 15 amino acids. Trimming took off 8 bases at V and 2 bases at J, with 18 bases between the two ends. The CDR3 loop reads CARSRGTSNTGELFF. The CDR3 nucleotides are TGTGCCAGAAGCAGGGGTACGTCAAACACCGGGGAGCTGTTTTTT.

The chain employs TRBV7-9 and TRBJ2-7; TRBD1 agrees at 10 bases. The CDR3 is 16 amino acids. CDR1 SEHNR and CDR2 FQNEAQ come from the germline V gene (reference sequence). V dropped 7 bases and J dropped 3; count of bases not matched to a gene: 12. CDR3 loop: CASIGTGEGRFYEQYF. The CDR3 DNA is TGTGCCAGCATCGGGACAGGGGAGGGGCGGTTCTACGAGCAGTACTTC. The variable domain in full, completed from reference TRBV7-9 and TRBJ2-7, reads DTGVSQNPRHKITKRGQNVTFRCDPISEHNRLYWYRQTLGQGPEFLTYFQNEAQLEKSRLLSDRFSAERPKGSFSTLEIQRTEQGDSAMYLCASIGTGEGRFYEQYFGPGTRLTVT.

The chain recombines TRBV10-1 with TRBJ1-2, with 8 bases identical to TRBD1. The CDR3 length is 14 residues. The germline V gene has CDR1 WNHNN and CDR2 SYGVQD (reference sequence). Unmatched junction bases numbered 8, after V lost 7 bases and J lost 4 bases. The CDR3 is CASTLDRESYGYTF. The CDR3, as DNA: TGCGCCAGCACCCTGGACAGGGAAAGCTATGGCTACACCTTC.

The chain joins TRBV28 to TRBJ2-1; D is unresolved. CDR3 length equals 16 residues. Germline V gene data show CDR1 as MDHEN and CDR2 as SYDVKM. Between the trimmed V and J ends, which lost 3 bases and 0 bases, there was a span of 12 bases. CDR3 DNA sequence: TGTGCCAGCAGTTTTCCCGGGTCCCTCTCCTACAATGAGCAGTTCTTC. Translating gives CASSFPGSLSYNEQFF.

The CDR3 is CASLPGTGVEAFF. In DNA, the CDR3 is TGTGCCAGCCTTCCGGGGACAGGGGTTGAAGCTTTCTTT. V and J are TRBV18 and TRBJ1-1; 10 bases fit TRBD1. The CDR3 is made up of 13 amino acids. The V gene end was trimmed by 8 bases and the J gene end by 7 bases; junction bases not matched to a gene: 7. Germline V gene data show CDR1 as KGHSH and CDR2 as LQKENI.